What follows are 5 T cell receptor beta chains derived from one specimen sequenced in a study of blood T cell repertoires in COVID-19. Using immunoSEQ multiplex PCR, the repertoire was profiled, and TCRdb retains in-frame clones only, with some absent. The sample has 300,000 to 400,000 clones; about 87% are singletons. The material sequenced was peripheral blood. These receptors were taken from a man aged 30 to 39 with COVID-19, enrolled during active disease.

The rearrangement links TRBV7-2 to TRBJ1-2; 7 bases are a match to TRBD1. Germline CDR1 and CDR2: SGHTA and FQGNSA. The CDR3 length is 15 residues. V lost 1 base to trimming and J lost 4 bases; unmatched junction nucleotides: 6. This chain's CDR3 is CASSLVYRDSYGYTF. DNA for the CDR3: TGTGCCAGCAGCTTAGTTTATCGGGACAGCTATGGCTACACCTTC.

This chain links TRBV7-3 with TRBJ2-4, with TRBD1 identical over 8 bases. The CDR3 has 15 residues. Germline V gives CDR1 SGHTA, CDR2 FQGTGA. The J segment lost 3 bases and the V segment lost 5 bases, leaving 6 bases of the junction unmatched. The CDR3 DNA reads TGTGCCAGCAGCATAGACAGGGGTGGCAAAAACATTCAGTACTTC. It encodes CASSIDRGGKNIQYF.

The chain is built from TRBV19 and TRBJ2-7; 9 bases agree with TRBD1. The CDR3 is 19 residues long. Trimming removed 3 bases from V and 2 bases from J; junction bases left unmatched: 17. Germline assignment: CDR1 LNHDA and CDR2 SQIVND (reference sequence). As DNA, the CDR3 is TGTGCCAGTAGTATTCCCCCCTACCGGGACAGGGATATCCCCTACGAGCAGTACTTC. It is translated as CASSIPPYRDRDIPYEQYF. Looking up the rest from reference TRBV19 and TRBJ2-7 gives the full variable domain: DGGITQSPKYLFRKEGQNVTLSCEQNLNHDAMYWYRQDPGQGLRLIYYSQIVNDFQKGDIAEGYSVSREKKESFPLTVTSAQKNPTAFYLCASSIPPYRDRDIPYEQYFGPGTRLTVT.

The genes are TRBV7-2 and TRBJ1-6, with 7 nucleotides matching TRBD1. V lost 5 bases and J lost 7; bases outside the gene matches: 11. The CDR3 runs 16 residues. Germline values: CDR1 SGHTA, CDR2 FQGNSA. The CDR3 DNA reads as TGTGCCAGCAGCCAATCCGCCGGGACAGCCAATTCACCCCTCCACTTT. This translates into CASSQSAGTANSPLHF.

The chain uses TRBV3-1 (or the pseudogene TRBV3-2) and TRBJ1-2; perhaps TRBD1 as D (5 bases). Deletions cut 1 base from V and 7 bases from J, with 13 bases between. Germline lookup yields CDR1 LGHDT and CDR2 YNNKEL (reference sequence). The CDR3 contains 14 residues. DNA for the CDR3: TGTGCCAGCAGCCAAGGTCTGGGGCGGACTGGCTACACCTTC. Amino acid sequence: CASSQGLGRTGYTF.